This T cell receptor (beta chain) was sequenced for a study of OX40 agonist ivuxolimab in advanced cancers. The table came from immunoSEQ multiplex PCR; TCRdb's copy has only in-frame clones and leaves some out. Here the sample spans tens of thousands of clones, 84% being singletons. The ends lost 5 bases at V and 2 bases at J; junction bases unmatched: 4. This CDR3 contains 15 residues. The germline V gene has CDR1 SGHTA and CDR2 FQGNSA. The clonotype was recovered from an adult with an advanced solid tumor such as melanoma, head and neck, liver or kidney cancer. The V call is TRBV7-2, the J call TRBJ2-1, with TRBD2 matching 9 bases. The sample was CD4+ or CD8+ T cells sorted from blood, taken in a trial of the OX40 agonist ivuxolimab. CDR3 protein: CASSMRLAAYNEQFF. CDR3 sequence (DNA): TGTGCCAGCAGCATGAGACTAGCGGCCTACAATGAGCAGTTCTTC.